This TCR beta chain appears in the sequencing data of a study of T cells in Graves' hyperthyroidism and ophthalmopathy. Study-wide context: Blood was drawn when the patient was first diagnosed and still untreated.

In the ophthalmopathy cohort, Clinical Activity Score was at least 3, NOSPECS grade at least 4, and duration under 3 months. Exclusion followed for patients with uncontrolled infection, other autoimmune disease, pregnancy or lactation. Based on clinical symptoms, serum thyroxine and TRAb, thyroid ultrasound and orbital computed tomography, diagnoses were reached. This clonotype has at least ten counts. Trimming took 5 bases from V and 7 from J; bases not matched to a gene: 9. Germline V CDR1 and CDR2: DFQATT, SNEGSKA (reference sequence). The CDR3 covers 14 residues. RNA transcripts were the template for amplifying TCR beta CDR3 regions. In the first-round RT-PCR of the TCR CDR3, the HTBI primer set was used. TCRdb reanalysed the multiplex PCR reads using MiXCR and keeps one entry per CDR3 protein. The sample has hundreds of thousands of distinct CDR3 sequences; roughly 15% are singletons.

The chain couples TRBV20-1 to TRBJ2-5, with 11 bases aligning to TRBD1. This TCR was sampled from a woman between 35 and 50 years old with Graves' ophthalmopathy. The sample comprised blood. CDR3: CSASDRGRVGTQYF. CDR3 sequence (DNA): TGCAGTGCTTCGGACAGGGGGCGCGTCGGGACCCAGTACTTC.